The 29 T cell receptor beta chains listed next were all sequenced from one sample in a study of OX40 agonist ivuxolimab in advanced cancers. The repertoire was sequenced with immunoSEQ multiplex PCR; TCRdb's copy has only in-frame clones and lacks some. The table lists about 96,000 clones, 90% of them singletons. Specimen: CD4+ or CD8+ T cells sorted from blood, collected in a trial of the OX40 agonist ivuxolimab. Source of these receptors: an adult with an advanced solid tumor such as melanoma, head and neck, liver or kidney cancer.

The chain joins TRBV29-1 to TRBJ2-2; D gene unclear. CDR1 SQVTM and CDR2 ANQGSEA come from the germline V gene. Trimming shortened V by 4 bases and J by 6 bases, and 9 bases separated the two germline ends. CDR3 length equals 12 residues. For the CDR3, the DNA is TGCAGCGTTGCCCCGGGCGCCGGGGAGCTGTTTTTT. Protein: CSVAPGAGELFF.

Comment on this clone: Here the CDR3 omits its conserved ending phenylalanine or tryptophan, so a read error is the likely source. The DNA is left out, because the CDR3 cannot be placed on it with certainty; the CDR3 is given as TCRdb lists it. The rearrangement links TRBV6-5 to TRBJ1-1. The CDR3 comprises 9 residues, both ends counted. Germline loops: CDR1 MNHEY, CDR2 SVGAGI. The chain's CDR3 is CASSYSSDG.

This rearrangement joins TRBV9 to TRBJ1-2, with 7 positions matching TRBD1. Germline CDR1 reads SGDLS; CDR2 reads YYNGEE. The CDR3 is made up of 14 amino acids. V was clipped by 7 bases and J by 2 bases; unmatched bases: 8. The CDR3, as DNA: TGTGCCAGCGGTCGGGGACAGTCGAACTATGGCTACACCTTC. It yields the protein CASGRGQSNYGYTF.

The chain is built from TRBV7-2 and TRBJ2-7, with D perhaps matching TRBD2 (6 bases). The CDR3 totals 17 residues. Trimming took off 4 bases at V and 0 bases at J, with 19 bases between the two ends. CDR1 is SGHTA and CDR2 is FQGNSA in the germline V gene. The chain's CDR3 is CASSSGIWEATSYEQYF. CDR3 DNA: TGTGCCAGCAGCTCCGGTATATGGGAGGCTACCTCCTACGAGCAGTACTTC.

CDR3 in DNA: TGTGCCTGGGAACCGGGACTAGCGGGACACGAGCAGTACTTC. This translates into CAWEPGLAGHEQYF. The chain has TRBV30 and TRBJ2-7, with TRBD2 matching 13 bases. The CDR3 totals 14 residues. Germline-derived CDR1 and CDR2 are GTSNPN and SVGIG (reference sequence). J gave up 5 bases and V 5 bases, and 6 bases lay outside the gene matches.

This clone showed up just once. V gene TRBV28 combines with J gene TRBJ1-2, with D uncertain. Looked up from germline, CDR1 is MDHEN and CDR2 is SYDVKM. The V and J ends lost 6 bases and 5 bases respectively, with 13 bases between them. The CDR3 sequence is 13 residues long. The CDR3 here is CASRPGVEYGYTF. CDR3 nucleotide sequence: TGTGCCAGCAGGCCTGGAGTTGAATATGGCTACACCTTC.

A single count supports this clone. The chain has TRBV28 and TRBJ2-3; TRBD1 matches 8 bases. Germline-derived CDR1 and CDR2 are MDHEN and SYDVKM. With 5 bases clipped from V and 5 bases from J, the junction kept 9 bases outside the gene matches. The CDR3 is 15 residues long. The CDR3 protein is CASSLQIQGGDTQYF. The CDR3 DNA is TGTGCCAGCAGTCTGCAGATACAGGGGGGAGATACGCAGTATTTT. The complete variable domain, with remaining parts taken from reference TRBV28 and TRBJ2-3, reads DVKVTQSSRYLVKRTGEKVFLECVQDMDHENMFWYRQDPGLGLRLIYFSYDVKMKEKGDIPEGYSVSREKKERFSLILESASTNQTSMYLCASSLQIQGGDTQYFGPGTRLTVL.

This clone was counted once. V is TRBV10-2 and J is TRBJ1-5, with 7 positions matching TRBD1. Looked up from germline, CDR1 is WSHSY and CDR2 is SAAADI. The J segment lost 4 bases and the V segment lost 2 bases, leaving 5 bases of the junction unmatched. The CDR3 contains 15 residues. The CDR3 region is CASSEGWTGNQPQHF. DNA of the CDR3: TGCGCCAGCAGTGAGGGATGGACAGGAAATCAGCCCCAGCATTTT.

This sequence joins TRBV6-6 and TRBJ2-2; D might be TRBD1 (6 bases). CDR3 length: 15 amino acids. The V and J ends lost 5 bases and 3 bases respectively, with 13 bases between them. In germline, CDR1 is MNHNY, CDR2 SVGAGI (reference sequence). CDR3 sequence reads: CASSIYRVDTGELFF. CDR3 bases: TGTGCCAGCAGTATCTACAGGGTCGACACCGGGGAGCTGTTTTTT.

The chain uses TRBV4-2 and TRBJ2-7, with no clear D. The length of the CDR3 is 14 residues. Trimming took 0 bases from V and 2 from J, leaving 8 bases between them. Germline CDR1 and CDR2: LGHNA and YNFKEQ. The CDR3 region is CASSQDQVAYEQYF. The DNA for the CDR3 is TGTGCCAGCAGCCAAGATCAGGTTGCCTACGAGCAGTACTTC.

The chain couples TRBV19 to TRBJ2-3; TRBD2 matches 8 bases. CDR1 and CDR2 (germline): LNHDA, SQIVND (reference sequence). Germline trimming cut 5 bases from V and 1 base from J; bases unmatched to any gene: 8. The CDR3 consists of 16 residues. The CDR3 sequence: CASSSLWREGTDTQYF. The CDR3 DNA is TGTGCCAGTAGTTCTTTGTGGCGGGAGGGCACAGATACGCAGTATTTT.

V is TRBV5-8 and J is TRBJ2-3; the D gene is possibly TRBD1 (5 bases). V was cut by 4 bases and J by 5 bases, with 14 bases left in between. The germline V gene encodes CDR1 SGHTS and CDR2 YDEGEE. This CDR3 has 14 amino acids. CDR3 DNA sequence: TGTGCCAGCAGCGATTACAGGCGGTTAGATACGCAGTATTTT. Its protein product is CASSDYRRLDTQYF.

The chain recombines TRBV11-2 with TRBJ2-7; 8 bases line up with TRBD1. Germline V gene lookup returns CDR1 SGHAT and CDR2 FQNNGV. The CDR3 is 15 amino acids. After removal of 1 base from V and 4 bases from J, the junction contained 6 bases not matched to a gene. CDR3 region: CASSLVGQGLYEQYF. The CDR3 nucleotides are TGTGCCAGCAGCTTAGTCGGACAGGGTCTATACGAGCAGTACTTC. Looking up the rest from reference TRBV11-2 and TRBJ2-7 gives the full variable domain: EAGVAQSPRYKIIEKRQSVAFWCNPISGHATLYWYQQILGQGPKLLIQFQNNGVVDDSQLPKDRFSAERLKGVDSTLKIQPAKLEDSAVYLCASSLVGQGLYEQYFGPGTRLTVT.

V and J are TRBV4-1 and TRBJ2-7, with 7 bases aligning to TRBD2. The germline CDR1 and CDR2 sequences are MGHRA and YSYEKL. CDR3 length: 16 amino acids. The V segment lost 5 bases and the J segment 0 bases; nucleotides outside the gene matches: 10. CDR3 DNA: TGCGCCAGCAGCACGTCTAGCGGCGATCACTCCTACGAGCAGTACTTC. As protein: CASSTSSGDHSYEQYF.

The sample holds one count of this clone. The chain is built from TRBV11-3 and TRBJ1-4; TRBD1 is a possible D gene (6 bases). Trimming pared 5 bases from V and 4 bases from J, leaving 14 bases between. Germline CDR1 and CDR2: SGHNT and YENEEA. The CDR3 length is 15 residues. The chain's CDR3 is CASSRTDRHNEKLFF. The CDR3 DNA is TGTGCCAGCAGCCGGACGGACAGACATAATGAAAAACTGTTTTTT.

The chain is built from TRBV5-1 and TRBJ2-6, with TRBD2 matching 7 bases. The germline V gene encodes CDR1 SGHRS and CDR2 YFSETQ. The CDR3 runs to 14 residues. The junction had 2 bases not matched to a gene; V was cut back by 4 bases and J by 4 bases. The CDR3 reads CASSRGVGANVLTF. The CDR3, as DNA: TGCGCCAGCAGCCGGGGGGTAGGGGCCAACGTCCTGACTTTC.

This rearrangement joins TRBV9 to TRBJ2-3, with 9 bases fitting TRBD1. The germline V gene encodes CDR1 SGDLS and CDR2 YYNGEE. V dropped 0 bases and J dropped 6; count of bases not matched to a gene: 20. The CDR3 runs 20 residues. CDR3 region: CASSVGPGTGPHTSSDTQYF. DNA of the CDR3: TGTGCCAGCAGCGTAGGCCCCGGGACAGGGCCACACACCTCCAGTGATACGCAGTATTTT.

The chain uses TRBV15 and TRBJ1-2, with 8 bases identical to TRBD1. This CDR3 contains 14 residues. V trimming: 10 bases; J trimming: 3 bases; junction bases outside the gene matches: 10. Germline V lookup: CDR1 LNHNV, CDR2 YYDKDF (reference sequence). The CDR3 DNA follows: TGTGCCATTACGTTAAACAGGGGGGACTATGGCTACACCTTC. Translated: CAITLNRGDYGYTF.

The genes are TRBV6-1 and TRBJ2-7; D is ambiguous. CDR3 length equals 11 residues. Germline lookup yields CDR1 MNHNS and CDR2 SASEGT. V lost 0 bases to trimming and J lost 3 bases, with 0 bases between them. In DNA form, the CDR3 reads TGTGCCAGCAGTGAAGCCTACGAGCAGTACTTC. Translating it yields CASSEAYEQYF.

The chain is built from TRBV7-2 and TRBJ2-2, with D perhaps TRBD1 or TRBD2 (6 bases each). The germline V gene has CDR1 SGHTA and CDR2 FQGNSA. The CDR3 loop spans 15 amino acids. The ends were cut back, 5 bases at V and 6 bases at J, with 16 bases in the middle. CDR3 residues: CASSPRDMGAGELFF. The CDR3 DNA reads TGTGCCAGCAGCCCGCGGGACATGGGGGCCGGGGAGCTGTTTTTT.

V and J are TRBV18 and TRBJ2-3, with unresolved D. Germline V gene data show CDR1 as KGHSH and CDR2 as LQKENI. The CDR3 has 15 amino acids. Between the trimmed V and J ends, which lost 2 bases and 2 bases, there was a span of 11 bases. This CDR3 reads CASSPATQLTDTQYF. In nucleotides, the CDR3 is TGTGCCAGCTCACCAGCGACACAACTCACAGATACGCAGTATTTT.

The chain links TRBV28 to TRBJ1-1; D is ambiguous. The CDR3 runs 16 residues. Per the germline V gene, CDR1 is MDHEN and CDR2 is SYDVKM. Deletions cut 3 bases from V and 1 base from J, with 15 bases between. The CDR3 DNA reads as TGTGCCAGCAGTTTTGGACTCCGACGTGGGAACACTGAAGCTTTCTTT. Translation: CASSFGLRRGNTEAFF.

There are a few counts of this clone. The V gene is TRBV7-9, the J gene TRBJ1-3; D not resolved. V gave up 5 bases and J gave up 0 bases, with 11 bases separating them. Germline assignment: CDR1 SEHNR and CDR2 FQNEAQ (reference sequence). The CDR3 is 15 amino acids. The DNA of the CDR3 is TGTGCCAGCAGCCCGACAACCGCCTCTGGAAACACCATATATTTT. Translating gives CASSPTTASGNTIYF.

The chain employs TRBV2 and TRBJ1-6; D possibly corresponds to TRBD1 (6 bases). Trimming removed 6 bases from V and 8 bases from J, with 17 bases in between. The CDR3 consists of 15 residues. From germline, CDR1 is SNHLY and CDR2 FYNNEI. CDR3 region: CASSPRRTAYSPLHF. CDR3 DNA sequence: TGTGCCAGCAGCCCTCGTAGGACAGCCTATTCACCCCTCCACTTT.

The rearrangement uses TRBV5-1 and TRBJ2-5; 7 positions match TRBD2. Looked up from germline, CDR1 is SGHRS and CDR2 is YFSETQ. The V and J ends lost 4 bases and 0 bases, in that order; junction bases with no gene match: 6. CDR3 size: 15 residues. The CDR3 DNA is TGCGCCAGCAGCCCTGGACTAGAGAACCAAGAGACCCAGTACTTC. Translating gives CASSPGLENQETQYF.

The genes are TRBV28 and TRBJ1-3, with 11 bases matching TRBD1. The germline gives CDR1 MDHEN, CDR2 SYDVKM. This CDR3 is built from 13 residues. V gave up 10 bases and J gave up 8 bases; unmatched junction bases: 7. CDR3 amino acids: CAIRGQGADTIYF. The CDR3 DNA follows: TGTGCCATCCGAGGACAGGGGGCGGACACCATATATTTT.

This sequence joins TRBV30 and TRBJ1-2; D not resolved. V lost 5 bases, J lost 4 bases, and 14 bases lay in between. Germline V lookup: CDR1 GTSNPN, CDR2 SVGIG (reference sequence). CDR3 size: 13 residues. CDR3 DNA sequence: TGTGCCTGGGCTGTGGTTGGATCCTATGGCTACACCTTC. The encoded protein is CAWAVVGSYGYTF. Combining the CDR3 with reference TRBV30 and TRBJ1-2 gives the whole variable domain SQTIHQWPATLVQPVGSPLSLECTVEGTSNPNLYWYRQAAGRGLQLLFYSVGIGQISSEVPQNLSASRPQDRQFILSSKKLLLSDSGFYLCAWAVVGSYGYTFGSGTRLTVV.

The CDR3 loop reads CASSLWEGAEAFF. In DNA, the CDR3 is TGTGCCAGCAGTTTATGGGAAGGGGCAGAAGCTTTCTTT. The chain recombines TRBV28 with TRBJ1-1, with D possibly TRBD1 on 5 matching bases. V was clipped by 0 bases and J by 8 bases, with 10 bases between them. The germline V gene has CDR1 MDHEN and CDR2 SYDVKM. The CDR3 has 13 amino acids.

This clone occurred a few times. This chain links TRBV6-1 with TRBJ2-7; maybe TRBD1 (5 bases). The CDR3 covers 15 residues. V was shortened by 4 bases and J by 0 bases, with 13 bases between the two germline ends. Germline values: CDR1 MNHNS, CDR2 SASEGT. CDR3 DNA: TGTGCCAGCAGTGCGCTCACAGGTAGCTCCTACGAGCAGTACTTC. The encoded protein is CASSALTGSSYEQYF.